These 21 T cell receptor beta chains were sequenced from one sample in a study of blood T cell repertoires in COVID-19. Repertoires were generated with immunoSEQ multiplex PCR, while TCRdb's copy carries only in-frame clones and drops some. The sample includes 300,000 to 350,000 clones, about 87% of them seen just once. Sequenced: PBMCs or T cells enriched from blood (not recorded which). Receptor source: a man under 40 who had recovered from COVID-19.

The rearrangement links TRBV7-8 to TRBJ2-3, with 12 bases identical to TRBD2. The V and J ends lost 5 bases and 2 bases, in that order; junction bases with no gene match: 2. This CDR3 has 15 residues. Germline CDR1 SGHVS, CDR2 FQNEAQ. This CDR3 reads CASSPSGGATDTQYF. The DNA of the CDR3 is TGTGCCAGCAGCCCTAGCGGGGGGGCCACAGATACGCAGTATTTT.

V usage is TRBV24-1 and J usage is TRBJ2-7; a weak D match, TRBD1 (6 bases). Trimming left V 3 bases short and J 9 bases short, with 17 bases between. This CDR3 is 14 amino acids long. Germline lookup yields CDR1 KGHDR and CDR2 SFDVKD. Here the CDR3 reads CATSDRGHGRGQYF. CDR3 bases: TGTGCCACCAGTGATAGGGGACACGGCCGAGGGCAGTACTTC.

The chain carries TRBV6-5 and TRBJ1-5, with 8 bases fitting TRBD1. Germline loops: CDR1 MNHEY, CDR2 SVGAGI. Germline trimming cut 4 bases from V and 6 bases from J; bases unmatched to any gene: 2. The CDR3 sequence is 13 residues long. CDR3 nucleotide sequence: TGTGCCAGCAGTTCAGGGGGCGGTCAGCCCCAGCATTTT. Translation: CASSSGGGQPQHF.

The chain recombines TRBV6-1 with TRBJ1-5, with D possibly matching TRBD1 (5 bases). V lost 0 bases and J lost 0, with 6 bases in between. The CDR3 totals 15 residues. Germline CDR1 and CDR2: MNHNS and SASEGT. The CDR3 bases are TGTGCCAGCAGTGAAGCCAGGGATAGCAATCAGCCCCAGCATTTT. Its translation: CASSEARDSNQPQHF.

The V and J genes are TRBV24-1 and TRBJ2-2; tentative D call: TRBD1 (6 bases). Trimming shortened V by 4 bases and J by 1 base, and 15 bases separated the two germline ends. The CDR3 contains 17 residues. Germline assignment: CDR1 KGHDR and CDR2 SFDVKD. The CDR3 DNA reads TGTGCCACCAGTGACACACGAGGGGGTGGGAACACCGGGGAGCTGTTTTTT. It is translated as CATSDTRGGGNTGELFF.

This rearrangement joins TRBV5-5 to TRBJ1-2; 8 positions agree with TRBD1. Germline assignment: CDR1 SGHKS and CDR2 YYEKEE (reference sequence). The CDR3 has 14 amino acids. J was trimmed by 7 bases and V by 5 bases; bases with no gene match: 10. Here the CDR3 DNA reads TGTGCCAGCAGTTATCAGACAGGGGAAACTGGCTACACCTTC. This encodes CASSYQTGETGYTF.

This chain connects TRBV30 to TRBJ1-6; D is ambiguous. V was trimmed by 0 bases and J by 6 bases, leaving 15 bases between them. Germline lookup yields CDR1 GTSNPN and CDR2 SVGIG (reference sequence). The CDR3 consists of 16 residues. CDR3 in amino acids: CAWSVWRAVTNSPLHF. Written as DNA, the CDR3 is TGTGCCTGGAGTGTTTGGCGGGCAGTTACTAATTCACCCCTCCACTTT.

Of note for this clone: An end of the junction does not agree with germline; a read error may underlie this. The rearrangement uses TRBV28 and TRBJ2-7, with 10 bases identical to TRBD1. Germline assignment: CDR1 MDHEN and CDR2 SYDVKM. The CDR3 consists of 13 residues. Here the CDR3 reads CASSWGQGLRPHF. The CDR3, as DNA: TGTGCCAGCAGTTGGGGACAGGGGCTTAGGCCGCACTTC.

To note about this clone: Other DNA sequences in this specimen translate into the identical CDR3. The rearrangement joins TRBV7-9 to TRBJ1-4, with TRBD1 matching 8 bases. Trimming removed 5 bases from V and 7 bases from J; junction bases left unmatched: 3. This CDR3 is 13 amino acids long. Germline lookup yields CDR1 SEHNR and CDR2 FQNEAQ (reference sequence). CDR3 in DNA: TGTGCCAGCAGCCCAGGACAGGGTGAAAAACTGTTTTTT. Translation: CASSPGQGEKLFF. The full variable domain, in which reference TRBV7-9 and TRBJ1-4 provide the parts outside the CDR3, is DTGVSQNPRHKITKRGQNVTFRCDPISEHNRLYWYRQTLGQGPEFLTYFQNEAQLEKSRLLSDRFSAERPKGSFSTLEIQRTEQGDSAMYLCASSPGQGEKLFFGSGTQLSVL.

This clone is a singleton in its sample. The rearrangement joins TRBV29-1 to TRBJ1-2; D not resolved. Trimming cost V 7 bases and J 4 bases, with 10 bases left between them. The germline V gene has CDR1 SQVTM and CDR2 ANQGSEA. The CDR3 has 11 residues. CDR3 amino acids: CSAWRGYGYTF. The CDR3 nucleotides read TGCAGCGCATGGAGAGGCTATGGCTACACCTTC. Variable domain in full (rest from reference TRBV29-1 and TRBJ1-2): SAVISQKPSRDICQRGTSLTIQCQVDSQVTMMFWYRQQPGQSLTLIATANQGSEATYESGFVIDKFPISRPNLTFSTLTVSNMSPEDSSIYLCSAWRGYGYTFGSGTRLTVV.

Turning to this clone: Additional DNA sequences in this sample encode the identical CDR3. The V call is TRBV9, the J call TRBJ1-2, with 10 bases identical to TRBD1. Germline V gives CDR1 SGDLS, CDR2 YYNGEE. This CDR3 has 14 residues. Losses at the gene ends were 2 bases for V and 3 bases for J; bases not matched to a gene: 1. The CDR3 spells CASSVGTGDYGYTF. DNA of the CDR3: TGTGCCAGCAGCGTGGGGACAGGGGACTATGGCTACACCTTC.

The chain employs TRBV7-9 and TRBJ1-2, with 8 bases matching TRBD1. This CDR3 comprises 14 residues. Germline trimming cut 5 bases from V and 6 bases from J; bases unmatched to any gene: 8. The V gene's germline CDR1 is SEHNR and CDR2 FQNEAQ (reference sequence). The CDR3 is CASSRGMTGDGYTF. The CDR3 DNA reads TGTGCCAGCAGCCGGGGGATGACAGGGGATGGCTACACCTTC.

The V and J genes are TRBV5-1 and TRBJ2-7; D is perhaps TRBD1 (8 bases). This CDR3 comprises 15 residues. With 2 bases removed from V and 4 bases from J, the gap between germline ends came to 16 bases. Looked up from germline, CDR1 is SGHRS and CDR2 is YFSETQ. The CDR3 spells CASSFLADRAYEQYF. The CDR3 coding sequence is TGCGCCAGCAGCTTCCTAGCGGACAGGGCGTACGAGCAGTACTTC.

The CDR3 DNA reads as TGTGCCAGCAGCTTGGGCCGCGGGATACTTCTAGAGACCCAGTACTTC. Translation gives CASSLGRGILLETQYF. The chain links TRBV7-7 to TRBJ2-5; weak D call: TRBD2 (6 bases). CDR1 is SSHAT and CDR2 is FNYEAQ in the germline V gene (reference sequence). The CDR3 length is 16 residues. Trimming shortened V by 3 bases and J by 4 bases, and 18 bases separated the two germline ends.

The chain couples TRBV20-1 to TRBJ2-3, with TRBD2 matching 8 bases. CDR3 size: 11 residues. V dropped 6 bases and J dropped 5; count of bases not matched to a gene: 1. Germline CDR1 DFQATT, CDR2 SNEGSKA (reference sequence). CDR3 nucleotide sequence: TGCAGTGCCACTAGCGGAGATACGCAGTATTTT. It translates to CSATSGDTQYF.

The rearrangement joins TRBV5-4 to TRBJ1-6, with unresolved D. Germline V gives CDR1 SGHNT, CDR2 YYREEE (reference sequence). Trimming took off 0 bases at V and 5 bases at J, with 12 bases between the two ends. This CDR3 is built from 16 residues. Here the CDR3 DNA reads TGTGCCAGCAGCTTGGGGGCAATAGTAGATAATTCACCCCTCCACTTT. This codes for CASSLGAIVDNSPLHF.

This clone was observed once. For the CDR3, the DNA is TGTGCCAGCTCACCAAACAGAGACTCTGGAAACACCATATATTTT. It encodes CASSPNRDSGNTIYF. The chain is built from TRBV18 and TRBJ1-3; D is uncertain. Germline lookup yields CDR1 KGHSH and CDR2 LQKENI. V was trimmed by 2 bases and J by 0 bases, leaving 8 bases between them. CDR3 length: 15 amino acids.

This chain connects TRBV19 to TRBJ1-5; 11 bases align to TRBD1. CDR1 and CDR2 from the germline V gene are LNHDA and SQIVND (reference sequence). V dropped 5 bases and J dropped 2; count of bases not matched to a gene: 5. This CDR3 comprises 16 residues. The DNA for the CDR3 is TGTGCCAGTAGTCCGGACAGGGGGCATGGCAATCAGCCCCAGCATTTT. As protein: CASSPDRGHGNQPQHF.

The chain links TRBV10-1 to TRBJ2-2; TRBD1 agrees at 8 bases. Unmatched junction bases numbered 3, after V lost 5 bases and J lost 1 base. The CDR3 length is 15 residues. The V gene's germline CDR1 is WNHNN and CDR2 SYGVQD (reference sequence). CDR3 sequence: CASSPGTGNTGELFF. Written as DNA, the CDR3 is TGCGCCAGCAGTCCCGGGACAGGGAACACCGGGGAGCTGTTTTTT.

V and J are TRBV7-9 and TRBJ1-1, with TRBD1 identical over 9 bases. Germline CDR1 and CDR2: SEHNR and FQNEAQ (reference sequence). This CDR3 is built from 14 residues. V trimming: 5 bases; J trimming: 5 bases; junction bases outside the gene matches: 6. The CDR3 here is CASSLDRGGTEAFF. DNA of the CDR3: TGTGCCAGCAGCCTGGACAGGGGTGGAACTGAAGCTTTCTTT.

This clone has more than one count but fewer than ten. The chain recombines TRBV5-1 with TRBJ1-6; 9 bases match TRBD1. V lost 4 bases to trimming and J lost 7 bases; unmatched junction nucleotides: 9. CDR1 is SGHRS, CDR2 YFSETQ, per germline. This CDR3 is built from 16 residues. CDR3 bases: TGCGCCAGCAGCCTACGGACAGGGGCGTCAAATTCACCCCTCCACTTT. Amino acid sequence: CASSLRTGASNSPLHF.